This TCR beta chain was sequenced in a study of PD-1 blockade in classical Hodgkin lymphoma. Each of the patients experienced relapse following autologous stem cell transplantation, and their brentuximab vedotin exposure differed. Notes on this clone: Its matching antigen is unknown.

Whole-study results and caveats: Baseline TCR diversity was reportedly lower in newly diagnosed patients than healthy donors.

Profiled with immunoSEQ multiplex PCR; TCRdb holds only in-frame clones, not every one. The sample has around 41,000 clones, over 60% seen once. Germline loops: CDR1 MNHEY, CDR2 SMNVEV (reference sequence). The CDR3 has 14 amino acids. Trimming stripped 0 bases from V and 5 bases from J, with 10 bases between. The receptor was isolated from a human donor with classical Hodgkin lymphoma. This chain joins TRBV27 and TRBJ1-1; D is unclear. Sequenced here: peripheral blood mononuclear cells (PBMCs), sampled at baseline. The CDR3 loop reads CASSLSAGSTEAFF. DNA of the CDR3: TGTGCCAGCAGTTTATCGGCGGGGAGTACTGAAGCTTTCTTT.